Shown below are 7 T cell receptor beta chains from a single sample sequenced in a study of cytomegalovirus exposure and HLA in healthy donors. The PCR had 60 Vbeta and 13 Jbeta primers. The assay was immunoSEQ multiplex PCR, and TCRdb's table has in-frame clones only and misses some. Of approximately 110,000 clones listed, 79% are singletons. The sample was PBMCs. The receptors shown here come from a woman between 18 and 30 years old in good health and CMV-seropositive.

This clone was seen a single time. The chain links TRBV12-2 to TRBJ2-2; TRBD2 reflects the table's D call only, with no check against the DNA. TRBV12-2 is a recognized pseudogene. The CDR3 consists of 17 residues. CDR3 amino acids: CASRQTSGRAGVGELFF. CDR3 bases: TGTGCAAGTCGCCAGACTAGCGGGAGGGCCGGAGTCGGGGAGCTGTTTTTT.

This clone showed up just a few times. The chain recombines TRBV5-1 with TRBJ1-5; D unresolved. CDR1 is SGHRS, CDR2 YFSETQ, per germline. V lost 0 bases and J lost 4, with 5 bases in between. The CDR3 is made up of 13 amino acids. The CDR3 DNA is TGCGCCAGCAGCTTGGACAGAAATCAGCCCCAGCATTTT. Its translation: CASSLDRNQPQHF.

The genes are TRBV4-2 and TRBJ1-3; D is undetermined. CDR3 length: 15 amino acids. Trimming cost V 3 bases and J 1 base, with 10 bases left between them. CDR1 and CDR2 (germline): LGHNA, YNFKEQ. The CDR3 DNA follows: TGTGCCAGCAGCCATGGAACGAGGTCTGGAAACACCATATATTTT. Translated, it gives CASSHGTRSGNTIYF.

The chain uses TRBV18 and TRBJ1-2; D is undetermined. The germline V gene has CDR1 KGHSH and CDR2 LQKENI. The CDR3 runs to 16 residues. The germline V and J ends were trimmed by 3 bases and 4 bases, with 18 bases remaining between them. The CDR3 region has the DNA TGTGCCAGCTCACCCAATATCGGCAGGACTTCCTATGGCTACACCTTC. Amino acids: CASSPNIGRTSYGYTF.

The chain couples TRBV7-9 to TRBJ2-3; TRBD2 matches at 7 bases. The CDR3 is made up of 15 amino acids. V dropped 4 bases and J dropped 3; count of bases not matched to a gene: 7. CDR1 is SEHNR and CDR2 is FQNEAQ in the germline V gene (reference sequence). This chain's CDR3 is CASSSTSVATDTQYF. The CDR3 DNA is TGTGCCAGCAGCTCCACTAGCGTGGCAACAGATACGCAGTATTTT.

This chain joins TRBV7-8 and TRBJ1-5; 12 nucleotides match TRBD1. The CDR3 totals 17 residues. The V gene's germline CDR1 is SGHVS and CDR2 FQNEAQ. V trimming: 5 bases; J trimming: 0 bases; junction bases outside the gene matches: 5. The CDR3: CASSPGTGGFSNQPQHF. CDR3 sequence (DNA): TGTGCCAGCAGCCCCGGGACAGGGGGCTTTAGCAATCAGCCCCAGCATTTT. The full variable domain, in which reference TRBV7-8 and TRBJ1-5 provide the parts outside the CDR3, is GAGVSQSPRYKVAKRGQDVALRCDPISGHVSLFWYQQALGQGPEFLTYFQNEAQLDKSGLPSDRFFAERPEGSVSTLKIQRTQQEDSAVYLCASSPGTGGFSNQPQHFGDGTRLSIL.

The V call is TRBV30, the J call TRBJ1-1; a possible D gene is TRBD1 (5 bases). CDR1 and CDR2 from the germline V gene are GTSNPN and SVGIG (reference sequence). V was trimmed by 8 bases and J by 5 bases, leaving 21 bases between them. This CDR3 contains 14 residues. CDR3: CAGTGTPGRTEAFF. The DNA for the CDR3 is TGTGCCGGAACCGGGACTCCAGGTCGGACTGAAGCTTTCTTT.